This T cell receptor beta chain originates from a study of beta chain features in type 1 diabetes. Regarding the study as a whole: An over-representation of cells with high TCR expression could result from cDNA sequencing.

The CDR3 runs 19 residues. The V segment lost 0 bases and the J segment 3 bases; nucleotides outside the gene matches: 13. The germline gives CDR1 LGHNA, CDR2 YNFKEQ. Expressed TCRB transcripts were sequenced because the isolated RNA had all been reverse transcribed beforehand. Libraries were prepared by immunoSEQ multiplex PCR; TCRdb keeps only in-frame clonotypes and omits some of them. The sample records under 300,000 clones, approximately 8.1% being singletons. This clone occurred a few times. What it binds is unknown. Central memory, naive, regulatory and stem cell-like memory CD4+ cells were sorted by CD45RO/CCR7/CD25/CD127/CD95/CD27.

V is TRBV4-2 and J is TRBJ2-7, with TRBD2 matching over 11 bases. This receptor was identified in a woman aged 18-29 years in good health. Sequences were obtained from central memory CD4+ T cells from blood. Here the CDR3 reads CASSQEPRDSGRAIYEQYF. CDR3 in DNA: TGTGCCAGCAGCCAAGAGCCCCGAGATAGCGGGAGGGCCATCTACGAGCAGTACTTC.